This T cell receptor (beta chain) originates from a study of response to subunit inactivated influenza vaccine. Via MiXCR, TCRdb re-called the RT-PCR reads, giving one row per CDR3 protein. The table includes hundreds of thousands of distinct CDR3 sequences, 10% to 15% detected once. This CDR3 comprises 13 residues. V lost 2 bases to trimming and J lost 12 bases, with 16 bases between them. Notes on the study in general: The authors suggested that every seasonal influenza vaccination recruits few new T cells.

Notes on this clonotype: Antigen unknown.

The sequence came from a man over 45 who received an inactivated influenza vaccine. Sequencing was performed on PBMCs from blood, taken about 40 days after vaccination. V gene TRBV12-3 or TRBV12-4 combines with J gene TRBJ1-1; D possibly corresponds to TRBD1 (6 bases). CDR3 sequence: CASSLTLHRVSFF. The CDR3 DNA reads TGTGCCAGCAGTTTAACCCTCCACAGGGTATCTTTCTTT.